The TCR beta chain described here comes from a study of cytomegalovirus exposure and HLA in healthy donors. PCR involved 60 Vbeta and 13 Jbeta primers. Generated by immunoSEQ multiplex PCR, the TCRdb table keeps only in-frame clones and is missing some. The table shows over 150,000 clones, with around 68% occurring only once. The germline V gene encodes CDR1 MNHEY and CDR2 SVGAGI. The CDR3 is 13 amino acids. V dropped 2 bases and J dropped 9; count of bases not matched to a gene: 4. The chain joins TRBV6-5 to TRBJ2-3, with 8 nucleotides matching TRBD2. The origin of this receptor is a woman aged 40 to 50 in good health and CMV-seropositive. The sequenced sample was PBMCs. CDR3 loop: CASSYAGLGTQYF. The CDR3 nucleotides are TGTGCCAGCAGTTACGCGGGACTAGGCACGCAGTATTTT.